This T cell receptor (beta chain) was sequenced in a study of blood T cell repertoires in COVID-19. In the study overall: Researchers got acute and convalescent COVID-19 samples from the United States, Italy and Spain. T cells, B-cell-depleted T cells, or PBMCs supplied cDNA or gDNA.

The assay was immunoSEQ multiplex PCR, and TCRdb's table has in-frame clones only and misses some. The sample holds about 210,000 clones, around 90% seen once. Trimming pared 4 bases from V and 5 bases from J, leaving 13 bases between. Germline CDR1 reads SGHRS; CDR2 reads YFSETQ. The CDR3 contains 13 residues. V gene TRBV5-1 combines with J gene TRBJ2-7; D unresolved. The sequence was obtained from a man aged 55 to 70 with acute or convalescent COVID-19. The specimen was peripheral blood. CDR3 sequence reads: CASSMISEHEQYF. The CDR3 DNA is TGCGCCAGCAGCATGATTAGTGAACACGAGCAGTACTTC.